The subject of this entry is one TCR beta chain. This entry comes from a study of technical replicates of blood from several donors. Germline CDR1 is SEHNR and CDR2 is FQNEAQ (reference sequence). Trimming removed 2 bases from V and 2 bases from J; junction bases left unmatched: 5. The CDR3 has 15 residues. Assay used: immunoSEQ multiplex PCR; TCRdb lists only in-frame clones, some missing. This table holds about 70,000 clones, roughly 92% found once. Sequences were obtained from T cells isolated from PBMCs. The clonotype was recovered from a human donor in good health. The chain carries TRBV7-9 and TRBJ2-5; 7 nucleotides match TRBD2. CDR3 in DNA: TGTGCCAGCAGCTTAATCGGCGGGGGTCAAGAGACCCAGTACTTC. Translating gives CASSLIGGGQETQYF.